The present entry profiles one T cell receptor (beta chain) with its context. The data derive from a study of T cell responses to AZD1222 COVID-19 vaccine. On the study more broadly: It was second doses at about 4 or about 12 weeks that were pooled.

The method was immunoSEQ multiplex PCR; TCRdb's version includes in-frame clones alone and lacks a portion of them. The repertoire has about 120,000 clones, 65% to 85% of them found once; the top ten carry approximately 9.4%. The CDR3 runs 13 residues. The V gene lost 4 bases and the J gene lost 1 base, with 7 bases spanning the gap. Looked up from germline, CDR1 is SGHVS and CDR2 is FQNEAQ. The material sequenced was peripheral blood, taken on day 0 of AZD1222 vaccination. The origin of this receptor is an adult in good health. The chain has TRBV7-8 and TRBJ1-1; maybe TRBD1 (6 bases). CDR3 protein: CASSSQGNTEAFF. The CDR3 bases are TGTGCCAGCAGCTCACAGGGGAACACTGAAGCTTTCTTT.